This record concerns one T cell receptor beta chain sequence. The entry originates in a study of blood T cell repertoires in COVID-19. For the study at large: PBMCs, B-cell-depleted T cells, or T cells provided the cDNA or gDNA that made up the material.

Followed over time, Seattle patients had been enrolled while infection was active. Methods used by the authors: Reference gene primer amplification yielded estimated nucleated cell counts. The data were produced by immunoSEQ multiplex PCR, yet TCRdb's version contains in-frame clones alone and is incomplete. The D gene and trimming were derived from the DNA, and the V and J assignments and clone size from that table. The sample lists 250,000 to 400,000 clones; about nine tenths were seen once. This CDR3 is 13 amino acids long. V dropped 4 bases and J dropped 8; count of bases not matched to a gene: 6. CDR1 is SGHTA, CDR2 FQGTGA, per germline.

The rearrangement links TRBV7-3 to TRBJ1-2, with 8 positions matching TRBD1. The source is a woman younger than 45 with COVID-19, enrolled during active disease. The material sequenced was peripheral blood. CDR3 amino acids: CASSSRQGTGYTF. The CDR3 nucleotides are TGTGCCAGCAGCTCCCGACAGGGGACCGGCTACACCTTC.